This is a list of T cell receptor beta chains from one sample in a study of control samples from healthy donors and cancer patients. The protocol was immunoSEQ multiplex PCR, while the TCRdb copy is restricted to in-frame clones and leaves out a portion. Of about 89,000 clones in the sample, around 86% were seen once. The material sequenced was blood. All receptors come from a man younger than 40 in good health. The CDR3 runs from the conserved cysteine through the conserved F or W. A D gene is named only where the DNA matches it firmly. Expanded clones are given a class, and other clones once, few, many or no size at all.

.,TRBV2,TRBJ2-2,.,TGTGCCAGCAGTCCCGGGGGAACCGGGGAGCTGTTTTTT,CASSPGGTGELFF
.,TRBV7-2,TRBJ2-3,.,TGTGCCAGCAGCTTGTACGATACGCAGTATTTT,CASSLYDTQYF
.,TRBV5-1,TRBJ2-7,.,TGCGCCAGCAGCCCCGGGGGCAGGAACTACGAGCAGTACTTC,CASSPGGRNYEQYF
.,TRBV4-1,TRBJ1-1,.,TGCGCCAGCAGCCAAGAGGGACAGAACACTGAAGCTTTCTTT,CASSQEGQNTEAFF
TRBD2,TRBV7-8,TRBJ2-1,.,TGTGCCAGCAGCGCTCGGGGGGTTTACAATGAGCAGTTCTTC,CASSARGVYNEQFF
.,TRBV2,TRBJ2-3,few,TGTGCCAGCAGTGAGGGGGTAGGGAGCACAGATACGCAGTATTTT,CASSEGVGSTDTQYF
TRBD1,TRBV9,TRBJ2-3,.,TGTGCCAGCAGCCTCCGGACAGGGCTTTCCACAGATACGCAGTATTTT,CASSLRTGLSTDTQYF
.,TRBV12-5,TRBJ2-3,.,TGTGCTAGTGGTCCACTTAAATTCAACACAGATACGCAGTATTTT,CASGPLKFNTDTQYF
.,TRBV5-1,TRBJ1-1,.,TGCGCCAGCAGGGCCGGGGCGAACACTGAAGCTTTCTTT,CASRAGANTEAFF
TRBD1,TRBV13,TRBJ2-2,.,TGTGCCACCCAAGGACAGGGCATCGGGGAGCTGTTTTTT,CATQGQGIGELFF
.,TRBV10-3,TRBJ1-1,.,TGTGCCATCAGTGACGGGGGGGCGCTGACTGAAGCTTTCTTT,CAISDGGALTEAFF
.,TRBV19,TRBJ2-7,.,TGTGCCAGTAGTATAAAACCCCAGGGCTACGAGCAGTACTTC,CASSIKPQGYEQYF
.,TRBV7-9,TRBJ1-2,.,TGTGCCAGCAGCTTAGATTCTAACGCCAGGTTTGGCTGCACCTTC,CASSLDSNARFGCTF
.,TRBV27,TRBJ1-5,.,TGTGCCAGCAGTCAATTCCAATATCAGCCCCAGCATTTT,CASSQFQYQPQHF
.,TRBV7-6,TRBJ2-1,.,TGTGCCAGCAGCCCAGGGCCGAGCCTTTACAATGAGCAGTTCTTC,CASSPGPSLYNEQFF
TRBD2,TRBV27,TRBJ2-5,.,TGTGCCAGCAGTTCGCCCGGGACTAGCGGGGGGGGAGAGACCCAGTACTTC,CASSSPGTSGGGETQYF
.,TRBV25-1,TRBJ2-4,.,TGTGCCAGCAGGGGGACGGCGAAAAACATTCAGTACTTC,CASRGTAKNIQYF
TRBD1,TRBV5-1,TRBJ1-1,.,TGCGCCAGCAGCTTTGCGGGACAGAGCACTGAAGCTTTCTTT,CASSFAGQSTEAFF
.,TRBV5-1,TRBJ1-1,.,TGCGCCAGCAGCGATCCGGACACAATCGGGACTGAAGCTTTCTTT,CASSDPDTIGTEAFF
.,TRBV4-2,TRBJ2-7,.,TGTGCCAGCAGCCAAGAGGGAGCCTACGAGCAGTACTTC,CASSQEGAYEQYF